This entry describes one T cell receptor beta chain. Only in-frame clones appear in the TCRdb table, and some are missing; sequencing was by immunoSEQ multiplex PCR. The table lists some 70,000 clones, around 95% of them singletons. This CDR3 has 16 residues. V lost 3 bases and J lost 0; bases outside the gene matches: 7. The germline gives CDR1 SGHKS, CDR2 YYEKEE (reference sequence). The receptor was derived from a man in his forties with rheumatoid arthritis. The source material was PBMCs. The chain recombines TRBV5-5 with TRBJ1-1, with 8 bases identical to TRBD1. Here the CDR3 DNA reads TGTGCCAGCAGCTCTCAGGGGGCGAGGATGAACACTGAAGCTTTCTTT. As protein: CASSSQGARMNTEAFF. Drawing the rest from reference TRBV5-5 and TRBJ1-1, the complete variable domain is DAGVTQSPTHLIKTRGQQVTLRCSPISGHKSVSWYQQVLGQGPQFIFQYYEKEERGRGNFPDRFSARQFPNYSSELNVNALLLGDSALYLCASSSQGARMNTEAFFGQGTRLTVV.